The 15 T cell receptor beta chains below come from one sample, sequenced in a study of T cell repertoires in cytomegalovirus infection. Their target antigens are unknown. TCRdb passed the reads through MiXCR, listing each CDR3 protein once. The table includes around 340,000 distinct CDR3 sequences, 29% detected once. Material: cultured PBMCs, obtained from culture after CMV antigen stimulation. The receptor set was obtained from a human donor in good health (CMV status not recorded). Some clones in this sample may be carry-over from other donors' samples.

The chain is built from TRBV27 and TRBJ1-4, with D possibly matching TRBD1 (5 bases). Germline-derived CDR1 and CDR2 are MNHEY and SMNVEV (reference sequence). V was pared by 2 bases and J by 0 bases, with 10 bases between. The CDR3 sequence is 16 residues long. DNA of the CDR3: TGTGCCAGCAGTTTAAGTCAGACAGCAACTAATGAAAAACTGTTTTTT. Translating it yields CASSLSQTATNEKLFF.

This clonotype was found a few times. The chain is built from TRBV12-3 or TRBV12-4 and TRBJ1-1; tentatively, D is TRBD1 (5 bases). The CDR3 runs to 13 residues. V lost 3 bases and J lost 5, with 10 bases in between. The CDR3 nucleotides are TGTGCCAGCAGTTTCGGGGGGGGGACTGAAGCTTTCTTT. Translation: CASSFGGGTEAFF.

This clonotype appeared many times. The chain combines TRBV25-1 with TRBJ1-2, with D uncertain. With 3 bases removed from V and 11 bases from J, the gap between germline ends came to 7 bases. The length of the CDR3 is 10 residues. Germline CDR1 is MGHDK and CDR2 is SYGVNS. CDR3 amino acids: CASSDSFYTF. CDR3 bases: TGTGCCAGCAGTGACTCTTTTTACACCTTC.

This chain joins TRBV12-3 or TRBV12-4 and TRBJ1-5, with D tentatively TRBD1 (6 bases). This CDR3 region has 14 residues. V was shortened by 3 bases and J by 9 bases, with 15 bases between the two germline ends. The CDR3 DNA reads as TGTGCCAGCAGTTTCAATGGGGGGCGAGGGCCCCAGCATTTT. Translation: CASSFNGGRGPQHF.

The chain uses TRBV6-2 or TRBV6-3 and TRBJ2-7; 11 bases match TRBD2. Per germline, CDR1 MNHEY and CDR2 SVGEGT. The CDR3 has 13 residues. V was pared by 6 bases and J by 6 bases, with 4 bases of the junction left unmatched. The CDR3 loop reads CASRLAGGIEQYF. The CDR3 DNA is TGTGCCAGCAGGCTAGCGGGAGGAATCGAGCAGTACTTC.

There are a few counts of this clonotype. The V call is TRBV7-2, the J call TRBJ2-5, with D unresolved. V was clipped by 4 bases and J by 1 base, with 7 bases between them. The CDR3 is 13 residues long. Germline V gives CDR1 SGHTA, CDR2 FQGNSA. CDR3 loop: CASSSRPQETQYF. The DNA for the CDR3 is TGTGCCAGCAGCTCCCGTCCCCAAGAGACCCAGTACTTC.

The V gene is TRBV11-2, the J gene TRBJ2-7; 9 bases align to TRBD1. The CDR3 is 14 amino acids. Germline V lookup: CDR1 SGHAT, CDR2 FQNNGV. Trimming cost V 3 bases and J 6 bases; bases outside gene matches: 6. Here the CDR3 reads CASSFGDRVGEQYF. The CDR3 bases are TGTGCCAGCAGCTTCGGGGACAGGGTAGGCGAGCAGTACTTC.

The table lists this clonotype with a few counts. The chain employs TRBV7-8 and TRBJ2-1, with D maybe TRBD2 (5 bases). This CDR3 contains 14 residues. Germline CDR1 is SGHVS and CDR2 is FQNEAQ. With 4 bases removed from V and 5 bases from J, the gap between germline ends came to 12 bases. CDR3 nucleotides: TGTGCCAGCAGCTCCCGGACTGTTAACAATGAGCAGTTCTTC. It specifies CASSSRTVNNEQFF.

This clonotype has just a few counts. CDR3 in amino acids: CASKSQGASYEQYF. The DNA for the CDR3 is TGTGCCAGCAAATCTCAGGGGGCATCCTACGAGCAGTACTTC. The J gene is TRBJ2-7, the V gene TRBV7-6; TRBD1 matches 8 bases. V gave up 7 bases and J gave up 1 base; unmatched junction bases: 6. Germline CDR1 reads SGHVS; CDR2 reads FNYEAQ. This CDR3 comprises 14 residues. Complete variable domain (other parts from reference TRBV7-6 and TRBJ2-7): GAGVSQSPRYKVTKRGQDVALRCDPISGHVSLYWYRQALGQGPEFLTYFNYEAQQDKSGLPNDRFSAERPEGSISTLTIQRTEQRDSAMYRCASKSQGASYEQYFGPGTRLTVT.

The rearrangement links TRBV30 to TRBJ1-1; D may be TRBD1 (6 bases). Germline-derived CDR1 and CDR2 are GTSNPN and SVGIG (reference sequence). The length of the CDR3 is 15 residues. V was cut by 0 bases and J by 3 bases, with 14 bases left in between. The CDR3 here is CAWSVSGRGYTEAFF. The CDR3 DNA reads TGTGCCTGGAGTGTATCAGGCAGGGGCTACACTGAAGCTTTCTTT.

The CDR3 here is CASSLRSGTGVEQFF. The CDR3 nucleotides read TGTGCCAGCAGCTTAAGATCCGGGACAGGGGTTGAGCAGTTCTTC. The chain has TRBV11-3 and TRBJ2-1; 10 nucleotides align to TRBD1. Per the germline V gene, CDR1 is SGHNT and CDR2 is YENEEA. The length of the CDR3 is 15 residues. J was trimmed by 9 bases and V by 2 bases; bases with no gene match: 7.

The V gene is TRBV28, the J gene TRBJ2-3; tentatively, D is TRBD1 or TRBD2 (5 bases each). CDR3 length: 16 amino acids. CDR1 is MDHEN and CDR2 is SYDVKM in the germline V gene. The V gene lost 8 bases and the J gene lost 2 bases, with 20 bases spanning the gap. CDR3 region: CASQSSGDGHTDTQYF. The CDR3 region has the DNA TGTGCCAGCCAGTCCTCTGGGGACGGACACACAGATACGCAGTATTTT. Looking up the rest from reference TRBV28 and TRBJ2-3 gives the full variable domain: DVKVTQSSRYLVKRTGEKVFLECVQDMDHENMFWYRQDPGLGLRLIYFSYDVKMKEKGDIPEGYSVSREKKERFSLILESASTNQTSMYLCASQSSGDGHTDTQYFGPGTRLTVL.

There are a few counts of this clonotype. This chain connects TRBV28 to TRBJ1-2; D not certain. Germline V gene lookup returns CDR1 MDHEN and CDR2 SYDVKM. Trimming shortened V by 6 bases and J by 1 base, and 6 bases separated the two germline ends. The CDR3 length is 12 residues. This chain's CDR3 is CASRLGNYGYTF. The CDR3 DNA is TGTGCCAGCAGACTTGGTAACTATGGCTACACCTTC.

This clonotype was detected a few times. The chain's CDR3 is CSARSPGGIGGELFF. As DNA, the CDR3 is TGCAGTGCTAGATCCCCCGGGGGGATAGGCGGGGAGCTGTTTTTT. The V and J genes are TRBV20-1 and TRBJ2-2; TRBD2 aligns across 7 bases. The CDR3 length is 15 residues. J lost 7 bases, V lost 2 bases, and 10 bases had no gene match. Germline lookup yields CDR1 DFQATT and CDR2 SNEGSKA (reference sequence).

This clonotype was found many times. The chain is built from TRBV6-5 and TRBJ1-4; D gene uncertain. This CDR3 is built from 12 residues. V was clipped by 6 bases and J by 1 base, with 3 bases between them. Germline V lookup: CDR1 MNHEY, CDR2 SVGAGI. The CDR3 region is CASSRTNEKLFF. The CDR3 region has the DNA TGTGCCAGCAGCAGAACTAATGAAAAACTGTTTTTT.